Described below is a single T cell receptor (beta chain) sequence and its context. Its antigen remains unidentified. This sample was included in a study of cytomegalovirus exposure and HLA in healthy donors. Study-wide results and caveats: An analysis that was carried out later associated 15,000 to 20,000 TCR beta sequences with HLA alleles at 0.05 false discovery rate. It was about 150 TCR beta chains that were listed as cytomegalovirus-associated.

Primers for the PCR totalled 60 Vbeta and 13 Jbeta. Profiling relied on immunoSEQ multiplex PCR, and the TCRdb table lists in-frame clones only, not all of them. Of roughly 150,000 clones listed, about three quarters are singletons. The CDR3 runs 12 residues. Germline CDR1 and CDR2: GTSNPN and SVGIG (reference sequence). Losses at the gene ends were 4 bases for V and 5 bases for J; bases not matched to a gene: 3. At collection, donors were nominally healthy, but unrecorded immune exposures were probable. This chain connects TRBV30 to TRBJ2-3, with 7 positions matching TRBD1. The sample taken for sequencing was PBMCs. The TCR was taken from a man aged 35 to 55 in good health and CMV-seropositive. The CDR3 region is CAWNSGGDTQYF. CDR3 in DNA: TGTGCCTGGAATTCAGGGGGAGATACGCAGTATTTT.